One and the same sample provided the 29 T cell receptor beta chains below, sequenced in a study of T cell responses to AZD1222 COVID-19 vaccine listed by TCRdb under 2021. The label giving this sample's time point can be read as: baseline before first vaccination. The library relied on the immunoSEQ multiplex PCR assay. As stored in TCRdb, this immuneACCESS dataset retains in-frame rearrangements with V and J assigned. A fraction of the clones does not appear; measured against another copy, unresolved V genes explain less than half of the discrepancy, and the remainder lacks a known reason. The sample contains fewer than 200,000 clones, less than 90% of them found a single time. The ten largest clones represent roughly 1.7% of the sample. The sample was peripheral blood, taken on day 0 of AZD1222 vaccination. The origin of the receptors is an adult in good health.

This sequence joins TRBV3-1 (or the pseudogene TRBV3-2) and TRBJ2-1; 11 positions agree with TRBD2. This CDR3 spans 17 amino acids. The ends lost 0 bases at V and 7 bases at J; junction bases unmatched: 8. Germline V lookup: CDR1 LGHDT, CDR2 YNNKEL (reference sequence). In DNA form, the CDR3 reads TGTGCCAGCAGCCAAGACAGAAGCACTAGCGGGAGAAATGAGCAGTTCTTC. Protein: CASSQDRSTSGRNEQFF.

V and J are TRBV28 and TRBJ2-4, with D perhaps being TRBD1 or TRBD2 (6 bases each). Germline CDR1 MDHEN, CDR2 SYDVKM. This CDR3 comprises 13 residues. Trimming pared 5 bases from V and 7 bases from J, leaving 12 bases between. The CDR3 bases are TGTGCCAGCAGTACAGGGAGGCGGAACATTCAGTACTTC. It specifies CASSTGRRNIQYF.

The chain recombines TRBV28 with TRBJ2-3; TRBD1 agrees at 8 bases. The CDR3 has 13 residues. V was clipped by 8 bases and J by 3 bases; unmatched bases: 4. In germline, CDR1 is MDHEN, CDR2 SYDVKM. The DNA of the CDR3 is TGTGCCAGCTATAGACAGGGGACAGATACGCAGTATTTT. Protein sequence: CASYRQGTDTQYF.

The chain links TRBV18 to TRBJ2-1; 7 bases are a match to TRBD2. The V gene's germline CDR1 is KGHSH and CDR2 LQKENI. This CDR3 spans 13 amino acids. V dropped 5 bases and J dropped 6; count of bases not matched to a gene: 4. The CDR3 sequence: CASSGLVGNEQFF. The CDR3 bases are TGTGCCAGCTCAGGACTAGTCGGCAATGAGCAGTTCTTC.

The chain uses TRBV6-1 and TRBJ1-4; D may be TRBD1 (5 bases). The CDR3 is 20 amino acids. CDR1 is MNHNS and CDR2 is SASEGT in the germline V gene. V was clipped by 0 bases and J by 1 base, with 21 bases between them. As DNA, the CDR3 is TGTGCCAGCAGTGAAGCCCTATTCGGGGCCACCCAGGGAACTAATGAAAAACTGTTTTTT. It is translated as CASSEALFGATQGTNEKLFF.

The CDR3 bases are TGTGCCAGCAGCTTGGGACAGGTCTCCTACAATGAGCAGTTCTTC. Its translation: CASSLGQVSYNEQFF. The V call is TRBV5-4, the J call TRBJ2-1; D is perhaps TRBD1 (6 bases). V was shortened by 0 bases and J by 0 bases, with 7 bases between the two germline ends. Germline CDR1 reads SGHNT; CDR2 reads YYREEE (reference sequence). The CDR3 contains 15 residues.

V gene TRBV6-5 combines with J gene TRBJ1-1; D gene unclear. V gave up 5 bases and J gave up 1 base, with 8 bases separating them. Germline loops: CDR1 MNHEY, CDR2 SVGAGI. This CDR3 region has 13 residues. Written as DNA, the CDR3 is TGTGCCAGCAGTAAACAGAAGAACACTGAAGCTTTCTTT. This gives the protein CASSKQKNTEAFF.

The chain is built from TRBV15 and TRBJ2-1; 11 nucleotides match TRBD2. Trimming at V came to 5 bases and at J to 9 bases, leaving 6 bases not matched to a gene. The CDR3 extends over 14 amino acids. The germline V gene has CDR1 LNHNV and CDR2 YYDKDF (reference sequence). The CDR3 region is CATSETSGRGEQFF. The DNA of the CDR3 is TGTGCCACCAGCGAAACTAGCGGGAGAGGTGAGCAGTTCTTC.

This rearrangement joins TRBV27 to TRBJ2-3, with D possibly TRBD1 on 5 matching bases. Per the germline V gene, CDR1 is MNHEY and CDR2 is SMNVEV (reference sequence). This CDR3 is 14 amino acids long. The ends were cut back, 4 bases at V and 5 bases at J, with 13 bases in the middle. CDR3 loop: CASSSRQLGDTQYF. The CDR3 region has the DNA TGTGCCAGCAGTTCTAGACAGTTGGGAGATACGCAGTATTTT.

The chain links TRBV5-1 to TRBJ2-1; D is ambiguous. Germline V CDR1 and CDR2: SGHRS, YFSETQ. CDR3 length equals 15 residues. The germline V and J ends were trimmed by 0 bases and 1 base, with 8 bases remaining between them. CDR3 DNA sequence: TGCGCCAGCAGCTTGGCCGGGTTATCCTACAATGAGCAGTTCTTC. Amino acids: CASSLAGLSYNEQFF.

This clone was recorded only once. The genes are TRBV5-1 and TRBJ1-4, with D tentatively TRBD1 (5 bases). The CDR3 has 15 amino acids. CDR1 and CDR2 from the germline V gene are SGHRS and YFSETQ. The V end lost 0 bases, the J end lost 4 bases, and 10 bases lay between the germline ends. The CDR3 region has the DNA TGCGCCAGCAGCTTGGGGGACCCACATAATGAAAAACTGTTTTTT. Translating it yields CASSLGDPHNEKLFF.

The CDR3 protein is CASSMAVRAAEAFF. The CDR3 nucleotides are TGTGCCAGCAGCATGGCCGTCCGAGCCGCTGAAGCTTTCTTT. This chain links TRBV2 with TRBJ1-1; D gene uncertain. V dropped 6 bases and J dropped 6 bases, with 17 bases sitting between them. This CDR3 has 14 residues. The germline V gene encodes CDR1 SNHLY and CDR2 FYNNEI.

V is TRBV2 and J is TRBJ1-5, with 7 bases that match TRBD1. This CDR3 comprises 14 residues. Germline loops: CDR1 SNHLY, CDR2 FYNNEI. V trimming: 5 bases; J trimming: 2 bases; junction bases outside the gene matches: 3. The CDR3 bases are TGTGCCAGCAGTCCAGGGGGGCGCAATCAGCCCCAGCATTTT. It codes for CASSPGGRNQPQHF. Variable domain in full (rest from reference TRBV2 and TRBJ1-5): EPEVTQTPSHQVTQMGQEVILRCVPISNHLYFYWYRQILGQKVEFLVSFYNNEISEKSEIFDDQFSVERPDGSNFTLKIRSTKLEDSAMYFCASSPGGRNQPQHFGDGTRLSIL.

The J gene is TRBJ2-2, the V gene TRBV19; no clear D. Trimming left V 6 bases short and J 0 bases short, with 29 bases between. This CDR3 is 21 amino acids long. Germline lookup yields CDR1 LNHDA and CDR2 SQIVND (reference sequence). Written as DNA, the CDR3 is TGTGCCAGTAGAGTGGATCCCCCCGGCCCGGGCCGCTTTCCGAACACCGGGGAGCTGTTTTTT. Amino acids: CASRVDPPGPGRFPNTGELFF.

The chain recombines TRBV2 with TRBJ2-1, with a possible D match to TRBD2 (5 bases). The length of the CDR3 is 15 residues. Germline lookup yields CDR1 SNHLY and CDR2 FYNNEI. Trimming removed 7 bases from V and 6 bases from J, with 19 bases in between. CDR3 residues: CASTESHIRGNEQFF. The CDR3 nucleotides are TGTGCCAGCACCGAAAGCCATATTCGGGGCAATGAGCAGTTCTTC.

The V call is TRBV6-1, the J call TRBJ2-5, with D possibly called TRBD1 or TRBD2 (5 bases each). The CDR3 is 16 amino acids. In germline, CDR1 is MNHNS, CDR2 SASEGT. V was pared by 1 base and J by 5 bases, with 17 bases between. CDR3 nucleotide sequence: TGTGCCAGCAGTGAAGAGAGGGGTTCTCGCGTGGAGACCCAGTACTTC. Translated, it gives CASSEERGSRVETQYF.

This rearrangement joins TRBV4-1 to TRBJ2-1; the match to TRBD2 covers 7 bases. V lost 2 bases, J lost 0 bases, and 7 bases stayed unmatched. CDR3 length: 17 amino acids. Germline V gives CDR1 MGHRA, CDR2 YSYEKL. CDR3 residues: CASSQSSGGSSYNEQFF. Here the CDR3 DNA reads TGCGCCAGCAGCCAATCTTCCGGGGGGAGCTCCTACAATGAGCAGTTCTTC.

CDR3 bases: TGTGCCAGCCATCCTCCCGTAGGGACTGAAGCTTTCTTT. Translated: CASHPPVGTEAFF. The rearrangement joins TRBV6-5 to TRBJ1-1; no clear D gene. Trimming pared 8 bases from V and 5 bases from J, leaving 15 bases between. Per germline, CDR1 MNHEY and CDR2 SVGAGI. The CDR3 extends over 13 amino acids.

The chain uses TRBV4-2 and TRBJ1-4; possible D gene TRBD1, 6 bases. This CDR3 has 15 amino acids. Germline V CDR1 and CDR2: LGHNA, YNFKEQ. The V and J ends lost 4 bases and 5 bases respectively, with 14 bases between them. CDR3 region: CASSPSEGQNEKLFF. DNA of the CDR3: TGTGCCAGCAGCCCCTCGGAGGGACAAAATGAAAAACTGTTTTTT.

This clone has only one observation. The gene calls are TRBV27 and TRBJ2-1; tentatively, D is TRBD1 (6 bases). CDR1 MNHEY and CDR2 SMNVEV come from the germline V gene (reference sequence). Between the trimmed V and J ends, which lost 8 bases and 3 bases, there was a span of 14 bases. CDR3 length: 14 residues. The CDR3 sequence: CASRRQANYNEQFF. The DNA of the CDR3 is TGTGCCAGCCGTCGACAGGCCAACTACAATGAGCAGTTCTTC.

The chain uses TRBV12-3 or TRBV12-4 and TRBJ2-7, with D perhaps matching TRBD2 (5 bases). The V gene lost 4 bases and the J gene lost 2 bases, with 9 bases spanning the gap. The CDR3 is 13 amino acids. CDR3 bases: TGTGCCAGCAGTTCCCGGGGAACCTACGAGCAGTACTTC. Translated: CASSSRGTYEQYF.

The gene calls are TRBV7-3 and TRBJ2-5; D might be TRBD1 or TRBD2, each matching 5 bases. CDR1 SGHTA and CDR2 FQGTGA come from the germline V gene. Trimming left V 1 base short and J 3 bases short, with 12 bases between. The CDR3 sequence is 15 residues long. The CDR3 sequence is CASSLNGVGEETQYF. The CDR3 region has the DNA TGTGCCAGCAGCTTAAACGGGGTAGGGGAAGAGACCCAGTACTTC.

The chain joins TRBV10-3 to TRBJ2-5; 8 bases match TRBD1. Germline V gene lookup returns CDR1 ENHRY and CDR2 SYGVKD. This CDR3 has 16 amino acids. V shed 2 bases, J shed 2 bases, and the junction held 7 bases outside the gene matches. For the CDR3, the DNA is TGTGCCATCAGTGAGAACTCCGGGACAGGACAAGAGACCCAGTACTTC. Translation: CAISENSGTGQETQYF.

The chain recombines TRBV6-6 with TRBJ2-4; D uncertain. The CDR3 sequence is 13 residues long. Deletions cut 4 bases from V and 4 bases from J, with 8 bases between. Germline-derived CDR1 and CDR2 are MNHNY and SVGAGI (reference sequence). The CDR3 DNA sequence: TGTGCCAGCAGTTCAGCACAGAAAAACATTCAGTACTTC. This codes for CASSSAQKNIQYF.

The rearrangement uses TRBV24-1 and TRBJ2-4; TRBD2 matches 9 bases. This CDR3 comprises 15 residues. V lost 3 bases to trimming and J lost 6 bases; unmatched junction nucleotides: 5. The germline V gene has CDR1 KGHDR and CDR2 SFDVKD. The CDR3 DNA reads as TGTGCCACCAGTGATCCCAGCGGGGGGTCAAACATTCAGTACTTC. It yields the protein CATSDPSGGSNIQYF.

The rearrangement uses TRBV5-8 and TRBJ1-2; 10 bases are a match to TRBD1. The CDR3 has 15 amino acids. The germline V gene has CDR1 SGHTS and CDR2 YDEGEE. Trimming took 4 bases from V and 7 from J; bases not matched to a gene: 10. The CDR3 bases are TGTGCCAGCAGCCCTGGGACAGGGGTAACTATTGGCTACACCTTC. This codes for CASSPGTGVTIGYTF.

This clone was observed a single time. CDR3 DNA: TGTGCCAGCAGCCCCCTACTGGGACTAGCGGCCAATGAGCAGTTCTTC. This gives the protein CASSPLLGLAANEQFF. The gene calls are TRBV5-6 and TRBJ2-1, with TRBD2 identical over 11 bases. The germline V gene encodes CDR1 SGHDT and CDR2 YYEEEE. Losses at the gene ends were 4 bases for V and 6 bases for J; bases not matched to a gene: 9. The CDR3 runs 16 residues.

This CDR3 is CSVAGGQELYGYTF. The CDR3 nucleotides are TGCAGCGTTGCGGGGGGACAGGAGCTATATGGCTACACCTTC. The genes are TRBV29-1 and TRBJ1-2, with 8 positions matching TRBD1. The CDR3 covers 14 residues. Losses at the gene ends were 4 bases for V and 5 bases for J; bases not matched to a gene: 9. The V gene's germline CDR1 is SQVTM and CDR2 ANQGSEA. Variable domain in full (rest from reference TRBV29-1 and TRBJ1-2): SAVISQKPSRDICQRGTSLTIQCQVDSQVTMMFWYRQQPGQSLTLIATANQGSEATYESGFVIDKFPISRPNLTFSTLTVSNMSPEDSSIYLCSVAGGQELYGYTFGSGTRLTVV.

The V call is TRBV6-2 or TRBV6-3, the J call TRBJ2-7, with 10 positions matching TRBD2. The CDR3 covers 15 residues. V trimming: 7 bases; J trimming: 2 bases; junction bases outside the gene matches: 8. Germline CDR1 reads MNHEY; CDR2 reads SVGEGT. For the CDR3, the DNA is TGTGCCAGCACCCCGAGCGGGAGGGGTACCTACGAGCAGTACTTC. Translation: CASTPSGRGTYEQYF.